These 6 T cell receptor beta chains were all obtained from the same sample, sequenced in a study of OX40 agonist ivuxolimab in advanced cancers. TCRdb's table, derived via immunoSEQ multiplex PCR, lists solely in-frame clones and lacks some. Of roughly 91,000 clones detected, roughly 90% appear once; the ten largest clones hold roughly 0.84%. The sequencing here drew on CD4+ or CD8+ T cells sorted from blood, taken in a trial of the OX40 agonist ivuxolimab. These receptors were collected from an adult with an advanced solid tumor such as melanoma, head and neck, liver or kidney cancer.

The V gene is TRBV7-9, the J gene TRBJ2-2; TRBD1 aligns across 10 bases. Looked up from germline, CDR1 is SEHNR and CDR2 is FQNEAQ (reference sequence). The V gene end was trimmed by 5 bases and the J gene end by 1 base; junction bases not matched to a gene: 7. This CDR3 has 17 amino acids. The CDR3 DNA sequence: TGTGCCAGCAGCGCGAAAGACAGGGGGCTGAACACCGGGGAGCTGTTTTTT. Amino acids: CASSAKDRGLNTGELFF.

V is TRBV27 and J is TRBJ1-2, with 9 bases fitting TRBD1. Germline CDR1 MNHEY, CDR2 SMNVEV (reference sequence). V was clipped by 5 bases and J by 8 bases; unmatched bases: 6. CDR3 length: 13 amino acids. CDR3 loop: CASSRQGGRGYTF. DNA of the CDR3: TGTGCCAGCAGTCGACAGGGGGGGAGAGGCTACACCTTC.

The rearrangement joins TRBV5-1 to TRBJ2-3; 8 nucleotides match TRBD1. Germline CDR1 and CDR2: SGHRS and YFSETQ. This CDR3 region has 15 residues. The junction had 7 bases not matched to a gene; V was cut back by 3 bases and J by 4 bases. The CDR3 sequence is CASSSGTGPADTQYF. For the CDR3, the DNA is TGCGCCAGCAGCTCCGGGACAGGCCCAGCAGATACGCAGTATTTT.

The chain carries TRBV28 and TRBJ1-1, with no clear D. The germline CDR1 and CDR2 sequences are MDHEN and SYDVKM. V shed 2 bases and J shed 0 bases, with 16 bases lying between them. The CDR3 contains 17 residues. The CDR3 loop reads CASSLVGFDRMNTEAFF. CDR3 sequence (DNA): TGTGCCAGCAGTTTAGTGGGCTTCGATCGTATGAACACTGAAGCTTTCTTT.

The chain employs TRBV9 and TRBJ2-7; D is unresolved. The CDR3 spans 13 residues. The germline V gene has CDR1 SGDLS and CDR2 YYNGEE. V gave up 5 bases and J gave up 3 bases, with 12 bases separating them. This CDR3 is CASSTNLGYEQYF. The DNA of the CDR3 is TGTGCCAGCAGTACGAACCTCGGCTACGAGCAGTACTTC.

The chain has TRBV19 and TRBJ2-3; 7 positions match TRBD1. The CDR3 is made up of 14 amino acids. CDR1 and CDR2 (germline): LNHDA, SQIVND (reference sequence). After removal of 7 bases from V and 5 bases from J, the junction contained 9 bases not matched to a gene. DNA for the CDR3: TGTGCCAGTACCACGGACAGGACGCGAGATACGCAGTATTTT. Translated, it gives CASTTDRTRDTQYF.